One sample yielded the 10 T cell receptor beta chains listed below, sequenced in a study of CD8 T cells in Susac syndrome. Random hexamers served to reverse transcribe roughly 0.45 to 1 ug RNA. Via MiXCR, TCRdb re-called the immunoSEQ multiplex PCR reads, giving one row per CDR3 protein. In the table there are about 82,000 distinct CDR3 sequences, about 96% of which are singletons. Sample: CD8+ T cells from PBMCs. The receptors shown here come from a human donor with Susac syndrome.

The gene calls are TRBV3-1 and TRBJ2-5, with TRBD2 identical over 8 bases. The CDR3 runs 15 residues. V lost 4 bases to trimming and J lost 6 bases; unmatched junction nucleotides: 10. The germline CDR1 and CDR2 sequences are LGHDT and YNNKEL (reference sequence). CDR3 DNA: TGTGCCAGCAGCCCCATGGGGAGCGGGGGCAAGACCCAGTACTTC. The encoded protein is CASSPMGSGGKTQYF.

The chain has TRBV14 and TRBJ2-1; 10 bases align to TRBD1. After removal of 0 bases from V and 0 bases from J, the junction contained 2 bases not matched to a gene. This CDR3 region has 17 residues. CDR1 is SGHDN, CDR2 FVKESK, per germline. The CDR3 reads CASSQEGQGDSYNEQFF. The CDR3 nucleotides are TGTGCCAGCAGCCAAGAAGGACAGGGGGACTCCTACAATGAGCAGTTCTTC.

The J gene is TRBJ1-1, the V gene TRBV5-4, with D possibly TRBD1 on 6 matching bases. V was trimmed by 10 bases and J by 2 bases, leaving 15 bases between them. CDR1 and CDR2 from the germline V gene are SGHNT and YYREEE (reference sequence). The CDR3 is made up of 13 amino acids. The chain's CDR3 is CAAGRGTNTEAFF. CDR3 bases: TGTGCCGCCGGGAGGGGGACAAACACTGAAGCTTTCTTT.

This clonotype has just one count. The chain uses TRBV20-1 and TRBJ1-2; D is perhaps TRBD1 (5 bases). The CDR3 totals 15 residues. V lost 5 bases, J lost 0 bases, and 16 bases lay in between. Germline V gene sequence: CDR1 DFQATT, CDR2 SNEGSKA (reference sequence). The CDR3, as DNA: TGCAGTGCTCCGGGGCCCTGGGGAGCTAACTATGGCTACACCTTC. It specifies CSAPGPWGANYGYTF.

The chain is built from TRBV28 and TRBJ1-1; 9 bases align to TRBD1. The germline CDR1 and CDR2 sequences are MDHEN and SYDVKM. The CDR3 length is 13 residues. The V gene end was trimmed by 8 bases and the J gene end by 0 bases; junction bases not matched to a gene: 1. The CDR3 DNA sequence: TGTGCCAGCGGGACAGGGATGAACACTGAAGCTTTCTTT. It translates to CASGTGMNTEAFF. The full variable domain, with the rest looked up from reference TRBV28 and TRBJ1-1, is DVKVTQSSRYLVKRTGEKVFLECVQDMDHENMFWYRQDPGLGLRLIYFSYDVKMKEKGDIPEGYSVSREKKERFSLILESASTNQTSMYLCASGTGMNTEAFFGQGTRLTVV.

The V and J genes are TRBV6-5 and TRBJ2-7; D ambiguous. The V end lost 7 bases, the J end lost 6 bases, and 16 bases lay between the germline ends. The CDR3 covers 13 residues. Germline assignment: CDR1 MNHEY and CDR2 SVGAGI. CDR3 loop: CASIGPGQLEQYF. The CDR3 DNA is TGTGCCAGCATCGGCCCCGGTCAGCTCGAGCAGTACTTC.

V is TRBV27 and J is TRBJ2-1; the match to TRBD1 covers 9 bases. The J segment lost 3 bases and the V segment lost 6 bases, leaving 9 bases of the junction unmatched. This CDR3 comprises 16 residues. Per germline, CDR1 MNHEY and CDR2 SMNVEV (reference sequence). The CDR3 DNA sequence: TGTGCCAGCAGCCCTACCGGGACAGGGCACTACAATGAGCAGTTCTTC. The encoded protein is CASSPTGTGHYNEQFF.

The genes are TRBV20-1 and TRBJ2-3; D possibly matches TRBD1 or TRBD2 (5 bases each). Germline CDR1 DFQATT, CDR2 SNEGSKA (reference sequence). The CDR3 is made up of 15 amino acids. Trimming cost V 1 base and J 5 bases, with 16 bases left between them. As DNA, the CDR3 is TGCAGTGCTAGAGGGACACCCTCCGGGGTAGATACGCAGTATTTT. The encoded protein is CSARGTPSGVDTQYF.

The CDR3 DNA sequence: TGCAGTGTTAACCCCATCATCATATATTTT. Translating gives CSVNPIIIYF. The chain links TRBV20-1 to TRBJ1-3, with unresolved D. The germline CDR1 and CDR2 sequences are DFQATT and SNEGSKA (reference sequence). The CDR3 contains 10 residues. Trimming stripped 7 bases from V and 12 bases from J, with 13 bases between.

The chain couples TRBV4-2 to TRBJ2-1; 9 nucleotides agree with TRBD2. V dropped 1 base and J dropped 5; count of bases not matched to a gene: 3. Germline values: CDR1 LGHNA, CDR2 YNFKEQ. The CDR3 sequence is 15 residues long. CDR3 loop: CASSQASGEDNEQFF. CDR3 in DNA: TGTGCCAGCAGCCAAGCTAGCGGGGAAGACAATGAGCAGTTCTTC.